This entry lists 22 T cell receptor beta chains sequenced from one sample in a study of cytomegalovirus exposure and HLA in healthy donors. Both 60 Vbeta primers and 13 Jbeta primers went into the PCR. Method: immunoSEQ multiplex PCR; TCRdb's copy keeps in-frame clones and lacks some. This table holds about 160,000 clones, roughly 85% found once. The sequenced sample was PBMCs. These receptors originate from a woman aged 25 to 39 in good health and CMV-seronegative.

The gene calls are TRBV19 and TRBJ1-2, with a possible D match to TRBD1 (6 bases). V was clipped by 4 bases and J by 6 bases, with 15 bases between them. The CDR3 has 14 amino acids. Germline V gene lookup returns CDR1 LNHDA and CDR2 SQIVND (reference sequence). For the CDR3, the DNA is TGTGCCAGTAGTACCCAGACAGGCCGGGATGGCTACACCTTC. It yields the protein CASSTQTGRDGYTF.

The V and J genes are TRBV18 and TRBJ1-1, with D possibly being TRBD1 (6 bases). The CDR3 spans 13 residues. Trimming took off 6 bases at V and 4 bases at J, with 12 bases between the two ends. Germline V lookup: CDR1 KGHSH, CDR2 LQKENI. CDR3 amino acids: CASSTGTITEAFF. CDR3 in DNA: TGTGCCAGCTCCACAGGGACAATCACTGAAGCTTTCTTT.

The gene calls are TRBV7-7 and TRBJ2-5, with D possibly matching TRBD1 (5 bases). The CDR3 loop spans 14 amino acids. The V gene's germline CDR1 is SSHAT and CDR2 FNYEAQ (reference sequence). Deletions cut 3 bases from V and 1 base from J, with 9 bases between. CDR3 region: CASSFSDSQETQYF. DNA of the CDR3: TGTGCCAGCAGCTTCTCCGACAGCCAAGAGACCCAGTACTTC.

This chain links TRBV7-9 with TRBJ2-2, with TRBD2 as a possible D gene (6 bases). V was pared by 2 bases and J by 5 bases, with 12 bases between. Germline V gives CDR1 SEHNR, CDR2 FQNEAQ (reference sequence). The CDR3 is made up of 15 amino acids. This CDR3 is CASSLIGGLTGELFF. The DNA for the CDR3 is TGTGCCAGCAGCTTAATCGGGGGATTGACCGGGGAGCTGTTTTTT. Variable domain in full (rest from reference TRBV7-9 and TRBJ2-2): DTGVSQNPRHKITKRGQNVTFRCDPISEHNRLYWYRQTLGQGPEFLTYFQNEAQLEKSRLLSDRFSAERPKGSFSTLEIQRTEQGDSAMYLCASSLIGGLTGELFFGEGSRLTVL.

The chain recombines TRBV27 with TRBJ2-3; TRBD2 matches 7 bases. V gave up 5 bases and J gave up 3 bases; unmatched junction bases: 8. The CDR3 spans 15 residues. Germline V CDR1 and CDR2: MNHEY, SMNVEV (reference sequence). The chain's CDR3 is CASSVYRRGTDTQYF. The CDR3 coding sequence is TGTGCCAGCAGTGTCTACCGGCGGGGGACAGATACGCAGTATTTT.

This chain's CDR3 is CASSFAGRTETQYF. CDR3 sequence (DNA): TGTGCCAGCAGTTTCGCGGGACGGACGGAGACCCAGTACTTC. The chain is built from TRBV28 and TRBJ2-5; D might be TRBD2 (6 bases). The germline CDR1 and CDR2 sequences are MDHEN and SYDVKM. The CDR3 length is 14 residues. V shed 3 bases and J shed 5 bases, with 13 bases lying between them. The variable domain in full, with the rest retrieved from reference TRBV28 and TRBJ2-5, is DVKVTQSSRYLVKRTGEKVFLECVQDMDHENMFWYRQDPGLGLRLIYFSYDVKMKEKGDIPEGYSVSREKKERFSLILESASTNQTSMYLCASSFAGRTETQYFGPGTRLLVL.

The chain couples TRBV15 to TRBJ1-1, with D unresolved. This CDR3 contains 14 residues. CDR1 LNHNV and CDR2 YYDKDF come from the germline V gene (reference sequence). V dropped 5 bases and J dropped 1 base, with 11 bases sitting between them. The CDR3 is CATSPTGGNTEAFF. In DNA, the CDR3 is TGTGCCACCAGCCCAACGGGAGGGAACACTGAAGCTTTCTTT.

This chain connects TRBV5-1 to TRBJ2-5, with 12 bases matching TRBD1. The CDR3 is 18 residues long. Losses at the gene ends were 0 bases for V and 2 bases for J; bases not matched to a gene: 8. CDR1 and CDR2 (germline): SGHRS, YFSETQ. DNA of the CDR3: TGCGCCAGCAGCTTGGGGGGACAGGGGGCGCGGGGGCAAGAGACCCAGTACTTC. Protein: CASSLGGQGARGQETQYF. Variable domain in full (rest from reference TRBV5-1 and TRBJ2-5): KAGVTQTPRYLIKTRGQQVTLSCSPISGHRSVSWYQQTPGQGLQFLFEYFSETQRNKGNFPGRFSGRQFSNSRSEMNVSTLELGDSALYLCASSLGGQGARGQETQYFGPGTRLLVL.

CDR3 amino acids: CATSRDSSTQETQYF. The CDR3 nucleotides read TGTGCCACCAGCAGAGATTCTAGCACCCAAGAGACCCAGTACTTC. The chain uses TRBV15 and TRBJ2-5, with TRBD2 as a possible D gene (5 bases). Germline CDR1 LNHNV, CDR2 YYDKDF (reference sequence). V was trimmed by 0 bases and J by 1 base, leaving 9 bases between them. The CDR3 runs to 15 residues.

The chain carries TRBV4-2 and TRBJ2-2, with D possibly being TRBD2 (6 bases). The V end was cut by 0 bases, the J end by 7 bases, with 12 bases between. CDR3 size: 15 residues. Germline CDR1 and CDR2: LGHNA and YNFKEQ. CDR3 amino acids: CASSQDGGINGELFF. CDR3 sequence (DNA): TGTGCCAGCAGCCAAGATGGCGGGATTAACGGGGAGCTGTTTTTT.

This clone appeared a single time. The chain couples TRBV18 to TRBJ1-2, with 7 bases fitting TRBD1. Trimming took 2 bases from V and 4 from J; bases not matched to a gene: 4. This CDR3 region has 14 residues. Germline V lookup: CDR1 KGHSH, CDR2 LQKENI. DNA for the CDR3: TGTGCCAGCTCACCATCGGACAGGACCTATGGCTACACCTTC. This gives the protein CASSPSDRTYGYTF.

The table lists this clone with a count of one. The J gene is TRBJ2-2, the V gene TRBV7-9, with 13 bases aligning to TRBD2. The germline V gene encodes CDR1 SEHNR and CDR2 FQNEAQ (reference sequence). V dropped 0 bases and J dropped 3; count of bases not matched to a gene: 7. This CDR3 contains 19 residues. The DNA for the CDR3 is TGTGCCAGCAGCTTAGCGGGACTAGCGGGAAGGCAGGACACCGGGGAGCTGTTTTTT. Its protein product is CASSLAGLAGRQDTGELFF.

V and J are TRBV27 and TRBJ2-3; no firm D call. V lost 2 bases, J lost 1 base, and 4 bases lay in between. This CDR3 comprises 13 residues. The germline V gene has CDR1 MNHEY and CDR2 SMNVEV (reference sequence). The CDR3, as DNA: TGTGCCAGCAGTTTAGGGCGCACAGATACGCAGTATTTT. Protein product: CASSLGRTDTQYF.

CDR3 in amino acids: CASSTQGLDRAEAFF. CDR3 DNA: TGTGCCAGCAGTACCCAGGGCCTGGATAGGGCTGAAGCTTTCTTT. The gene calls are TRBV28 and TRBJ1-1, with D possibly TRBD1 on 5 matching bases. Per germline, CDR1 MDHEN and CDR2 SYDVKM. This CDR3 region has 15 residues. Trimming removed 5 bases at V and 6 bases at J, with 19 bases between.

The chain couples TRBV27 to TRBJ2-7; 7 bases map to TRBD1. The CDR3 has 15 residues. V shed 8 bases and J 0 bases; nucleotides not matched to a gene: 10. In germline, CDR1 is MNHEY, CDR2 SMNVEV (reference sequence). The CDR3 coding sequence is TGTGCCAGCCGCACTCGGGACAGCACCTCCTACGAGCAGTACTTC. Its translation: CASRTRDSTSYEQYF.

The V gene is TRBV5-4, the J gene TRBJ2-3; 8 bases are shared with TRBD2. With V trimmed by 2 bases and J by 4 bases, 6 bases remained unmatched. The V gene's germline CDR1 is SGHNT and CDR2 YYREEE (reference sequence). The CDR3 is 15 amino acids. Here the CDR3 DNA reads TGTGCCAGCAGCTTTGCGGGGGGCCGTGCAGATACGCAGTATTTT. Translating it yields CASSFAGGRADTQYF.

The chain is built from TRBV4-1 and TRBJ2-7; D remains unclear. The CDR3 totals 15 residues. V dropped 0 bases and J dropped 6 bases, with 15 bases sitting between them. Germline CDR1 is MGHRA and CDR2 is YSYEKL. The CDR3 loop reads CASSQEYHPLGEQYF. As DNA, the CDR3 is TGCGCCAGCAGCCAAGAATACCACCCCCTCGGCGAGCAGTACTTC.

The J gene is TRBJ1-2, the V gene TRBV6-1; the D is unclear. Germline V CDR1 and CDR2: MNHNS, SASEGT. Trimming left V 5 bases short and J 9 bases short, with 19 bases between. This CDR3 spans 14 amino acids. The CDR3 protein is CASSIDSEVLSYTF. The CDR3 bases are TGTGCCAGCAGTATCGATTCAGAGGTTTTGAGCTACACCTTC.

This rearrangement joins TRBV7-9 to TRBJ2-5; a possible D gene is TRBD1 (6 bases). The closer fit of TRBJ2-7 to the DNA end suggests the J call may be wrong. CDR1 SEHNR and CDR2 FQNEAQ come from the germline V gene (reference sequence). The CDR3 is 14 amino acids. DNA for the CDR3: TGTGCCAGCAGCTCGGTGACAGGACCCTACGAGCAGTACTTC. It specifies CASSSVTGPYEQYF.

The V and J genes are TRBV9 and TRBJ1-1; D is possibly TRBD1 (5 bases). The CDR3 extends over 15 amino acids. The V end was cut by 0 bases, the J end by 5 bases, with 14 bases between. CDR1 and CDR2 from the germline V gene are SGDLS and YYNGEE. In DNA, the CDR3 is TGTGCCAGCAGCGTAGGACGGGGGGTTAAGACTGAAGCTTTCTTT. Protein: CASSVGRGVKTEAFF. Based on the CDR3 plus reference TRBV9 and TRBJ1-1, the full variable domain is DSGVTQTPKHLITATGQRVTLRCSPRSGDLSVYWYQQSLDQGLQFLIQYYNGEERAKGNILERFSAQQFPDLHSELNLSSLELGDSALYFCASSVGRGVKTEAFFGQGTRLTVV.

CDR3 region: CAWNRGTINEKLFF. Here the CDR3 DNA reads TGTGCCTGGAACCGGGGAACGATTAATGAAAAACTGTTTTTT. V and J are TRBV30 and TRBJ1-4; no firm D call. V was clipped by 4 bases and J by 4 bases, with 13 bases between them. The CDR3 has 14 amino acids. Germline loops: CDR1 GTSNPN, CDR2 SVGIG (reference sequence).

DNA for the CDR3: TGTGCCAGCAGCCGGAGCGGTCTGCCCACAGATACGCAGTATTTT. Translated: CASSRSGLPTDTQYF. This sequence joins TRBV7-3 and TRBJ2-3; tentative D call: TRBD2 (5 bases). V lost 5 bases and J lost 2, with 14 bases in between. The length of the CDR3 is 15 residues. Germline V lookup: CDR1 SGHTA, CDR2 FQGTGA. The whole variable domain, remainder taken from reference TRBV7-3 and TRBJ2-3, is GAGVSQTPSNKVTEKGKYVELRCDPISGHTALYWYRQSLGQGPEFLIYFQGTGAADDSGLPNDRFFAVRPEGSVSTLKIQRTERGDSAVYLCASSRSGLPTDTQYFGPGTRLTVL.